Listed here is a single T cell receptor beta chain. Its antigen is not yet known. No clone much larger than this one lies a single base away; base qualities are absent. This specimen comes from a study of T cell changes during pregnancy in multiple sclerosis (dated by TCRdb to about 2019). With respect to the entire study: The study examined how the T cell repertoire changed over the course of pregnancy in women with multiple sclerosis.

The library was produced with the immunoSEQ multiplex PCR assay. TCRdb re-hosts the immuneACCESS table, in-frame sequences only. Its copies lack some clones; in the studies checked, an unresolved V gene accounts for under half of them, and the cause for the rest is not known. This sample comprises about 110,000 clones, less than 95% of them detected only once. The ten most abundant clones make up roughly 1.5% of the sample. Looking up the germline V gene (reference sequence) yields CDR1 LNHDA and CDR2 SQIVND. Taken from cysteine to phenylalanine, the CDR3 has 14 residues. Only the CDR3 DNA stays, 42 bases, in frame from base 1. Germline trimming: 11 bases from V, 0 bases from J; junction bases outside gene matches: 7.

The rearrangement combines TRBV19 with TRBJ1-3, with TRBD1 matching 7 junction bases. The specimen was peripheral blood, collected after pregnancy. The source of this sequence is a female donor with multiple sclerosis, enrolled in a pregnancy study. The nucleotides are TGTGCCTCTAGGCAGGGGGTCTCTGGAAACACCATATATTTT. Translated, it gives CASRQGVSGNTIYF.